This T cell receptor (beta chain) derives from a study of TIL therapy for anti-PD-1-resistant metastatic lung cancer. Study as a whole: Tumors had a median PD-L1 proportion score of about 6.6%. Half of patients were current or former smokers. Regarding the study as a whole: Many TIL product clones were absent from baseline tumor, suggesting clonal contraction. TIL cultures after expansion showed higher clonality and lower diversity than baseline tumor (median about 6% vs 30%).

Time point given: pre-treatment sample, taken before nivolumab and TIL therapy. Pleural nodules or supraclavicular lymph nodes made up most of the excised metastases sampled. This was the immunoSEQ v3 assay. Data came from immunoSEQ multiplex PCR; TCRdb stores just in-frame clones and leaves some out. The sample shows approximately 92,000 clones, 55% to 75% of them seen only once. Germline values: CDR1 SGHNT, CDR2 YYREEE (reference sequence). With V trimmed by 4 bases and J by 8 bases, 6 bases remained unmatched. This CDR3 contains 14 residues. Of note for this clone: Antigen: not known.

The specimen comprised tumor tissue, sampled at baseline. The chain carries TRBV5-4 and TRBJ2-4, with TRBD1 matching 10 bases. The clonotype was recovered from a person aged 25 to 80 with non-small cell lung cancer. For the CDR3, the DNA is TGTGCCAGCAGCCGGGACAGGGGTAGCGACATTCAGTACTTC. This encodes CASSRDRGSDIQYF.